A selection of T cell receptor beta chains follows, all from one sample in a study of shared clonotypes between healthy human individuals. This table comes from immunoSEQ multiplex PCR, and its TCRdb copy is limited to in-frame clones, with some not included. The sample lists about 1.5 million clones; 98% were seen once. Sequencing was performed on naive CD4+ T cells sorted from blood. The origin of the receptors is a man aged 25 to 40 in good health. Each CDR3 is given with its conserved first and last residue. A D gene is named only where the DNA matches it firmly. Size is omitted from some rows. Given values are once, few, many or a class for expanded clones.

cdr3_nt: TGCGCCAGCAGCTTGACAGGTTTCTCTGGAAACACCATATATTTT
cdr3_aa: CASSLTGFSGNTIYF
d_call: NA
v_call: TRBV5-1
j_call: TRBJ1-3
clone_size: NA

cdr3_nt: TGTGCCAGCAGCCGACAGGTGATAAATGAAAAACTGTTTTTT
cdr3_aa: CASSRQVINEKLFF
d_call: NA
v_call: TRBV11-2
j_call: TRBJ1-4
clone_size: NA

cdr3_nt: TGTGCCAGCAGTCCCCCCATGCCCGGGACCCAGTACTTC
cdr3_aa: CASSPPMPGTQYF
d_call: NA
v_call: TRBV27
j_call: TRBJ2-5
clone_size: NA

cdr3_nt: TGTGCCAGCAGCTCGCGGGACAGGGTCGCCTACGAGCAGTACTTC
cdr3_aa: CASSSRDRVAYEQYF
d_call: TRBD1
v_call: TRBV7-6
j_call: TRBJ2-7
clone_size: NA

cdr3_nt: TGTGCCAGCAGTGAACCAAGCGGGAGTAGCTACAATGAGCAGTTCTTC
cdr3_aa: CASSEPSGSSYNEQFF
d_call: TRBD2
v_call: TRBV27
j_call: TRBJ2-1
clone_size: NA

cdr3_nt: TGCGCCAGCAGCTTACGGGACAGCAATGAAGCTTTCTTT
cdr3_aa: CASSLRDSNEAFF
d_call: TRBD1
v_call: TRBV5-1
j_call: TRBJ1-1
clone_size: once

cdr3_nt: TGTGCCAGTAGCCAACCGGGAATGAGTGAAAAACTGTTTTTT
cdr3_aa: CASSQPGMSEKLFF
d_call: NA
v_call: TRBV19
j_call: TRBJ1-4
clone_size: NA

cdr3_nt: TGTGCCAGCAGCCAGGGGGGTGCAACTAATGAAAAACTGTTTTTT
cdr3_aa: CASSQGGATNEKLFF
d_call: TRBD1
v_call: TRBV5-4
j_call: TRBJ1-4
clone_size: NA

cdr3_nt: TGTGCCAGCAGCTCGCCCAAGACAGTTCCCGATACGCAGTATTTT
cdr3_aa: CASSSPKTVPDTQYF
d_call: NA
v_call: TRBV7-9
j_call: TRBJ2-3
clone_size: NA

cdr3_nt: TGCGCCAGCAGCTTGACGTGGCAGGGTGGTAGACTTAACTGGGGCTACACCTTC
cdr3_aa: CASSLTWQGGRLNWGYTF
d_call: NA
v_call: TRBV5-1
j_call: TRBJ1-2
clone_size: once

cdr3_nt: TGTGCCAGCAGCCTGGTACTAGCGGAGTACAATGAGCAGTTCTTC
cdr3_aa: CASSLVLAEYNEQFF
d_call: TRBD2
v_call: TRBV4-2
j_call: TRBJ2-1
clone_size: NA

cdr3_nt: TGTGCCAGCAGCTTAGGTCCCAGTAACTATGGCTACACCTTC
cdr3_aa: CASSLGPSNYGYTF
d_call: NA
v_call: TRBV7-9
j_call: TRBJ1-2
clone_size: NA

cdr3_nt: TGCGCCAGCAGCCTGGGACTAGCGGGGCTCGACGAGCAGTACTTC
cdr3_aa: CASSLGLAGLDEQYF
d_call: TRBD2
v_call: TRBV5-1
j_call: TRBJ2-7
clone_size: NA

cdr3_nt: TGTGCCAGCAGCCAGGAGGGACAGGAGTTCTTC
cdr3_aa: CASSQEGQEFF
d_call: TRBD1
v_call: TRBV7-9
j_call: TRBJ2-1
clone_size: NA

cdr3_nt: TGTGCCAGTAGCTCCGGGACTTACACCGGGGAGCTGTTTTTT
cdr3_aa: CASSSGTYTGELFF
d_call: NA
v_call: TRBV19
j_call: TRBJ2-2
clone_size: NA

cdr3_nt: TGCAGCGTTGAAGAGGCAGTGAACACTGAAGCTTTCTTT
cdr3_aa: CSVEEAVNTEAFF
d_call: NA
v_call: TRBV29-1
j_call: TRBJ1-1
clone_size: NA

cdr3_nt: TGTGCCATCGGACCGATCCAAGAGACCCAGTACTTC
cdr3_aa: CAIGPIQETQYF
d_call: NA
v_call: TRBV28
j_call: TRBJ2-5
clone_size: NA

cdr3_nt: TGTGCCAGCAGTTCCGGGACAGATAACTATGGCTACACCTTC
cdr3_aa: CASSSGTDNYGYTF
d_call: TRBD1
v_call: TRBV6-5
j_call: TRBJ1-2
clone_size: NA

cdr3_nt: TGTGCCAGCTCACCACAGGGAAACAACTATGGCTACACCTTC
cdr3_aa: CASSPQGNNYGYTF
d_call: NA
v_call: TRBV18
j_call: TRBJ1-2
clone_size: NA

cdr3_nt: TGTGCCATGAGTAGGGGTAACGGGTACAATGAGCAGTTCTTC
cdr3_aa: CAMSRGNGYNEQFF
d_call: NA
v_call: TRBV10-3
j_call: TRBJ2-1
clone_size: NA

cdr3_nt: TGTGCCAGCGCGGGGTCTAGCGGGCTTTCAGAGCAGTTCTTC
cdr3_aa: CASAGSSGLSEQFF
d_call: TRBD2
v_call: TRBV6-1
j_call: TRBJ2-1
clone_size: once

cdr3_nt: TGCAGCGTACCCCAGGGGGCCCTGGGCAATGAGCAGTTCTTC
cdr3_aa: CSVPQGALGNEQFF
d_call: TRBD1
v_call: TRBV29-1
j_call: TRBJ2-1
clone_size: NA

cdr3_nt: TGTGCCAGCAGTCTGAGCGGGAGGGTTACCGGGGAGCTGTTTTTT
cdr3_aa: CASSLSGRVTGELFF
d_call: TRBD2
v_call: TRBV5-4
j_call: TRBJ2-2
clone_size: NA

cdr3_nt: TGCGCCAGCAGCCAAGAACCTAGCGGGGGCTACAATGAGCAGTTCTTC
cdr3_aa: CASSQEPSGGYNEQFF
d_call: TRBD2
v_call: TRBV4-1
j_call: TRBJ2-1
clone_size: NA

cdr3_nt: TGTGCCACCCAGAGGGGGGCCGTAGGTACCTACGAGCAGTACTTC
cdr3_aa: CATQRGAVGTYEQYF
d_call: NA
v_call: TRBV5-8
j_call: TRBJ2-7
clone_size: NA

cdr3_nt: TGTGCCAGCAGTTTATCGGGGATCGGGAACACTGAAGCTTTCTTT
cdr3_aa: CASSLSGIGNTEAFF
d_call: NA
v_call: TRBV9
j_call: TRBJ1-1
clone_size: NA

cdr3_nt: TGTGCCAGCAGCTTGACTAGCGGGAGTGTCGGCTACGAGCAGTACTTC
cdr3_aa: CASSLTSGSVGYEQYF
d_call: TRBD2
v_call: TRBV27
j_call: TRBJ2-7
clone_size: NA

cdr3_nt: TGCGCCAGCAGCTTGGAGACCGGGACTAGCGTTTACTCCTACGAGCAGTACTTC
cdr3_aa: CASSLETGTSVYSYEQYF
d_call: TRBD2
v_call: TRBV5-1
j_call: TRBJ2-7
clone_size: NA

cdr3_nt: TGTGCCAGCAGCTTAGACGGTTTTAGCACAGATACGCAGTATTTT
cdr3_aa: CASSLDGFSTDTQYF
d_call: NA
v_call: TRBV7-2
j_call: TRBJ2-3
clone_size: NA

cdr3_nt: TGTGCCAGCAGCTCCGTGGGGGCCGGGGAAAAACTGTTTTTT
cdr3_aa: CASSSVGAGEKLFF
d_call: NA
v_call: TRBV5-5
j_call: TRBJ1-4
clone_size: once

cdr3_nt: TGTGCCAGCAGCTTCTCAGGGGGCGGAAACACTGAAGCTTTCTTT
cdr3_aa: CASSFSGGGNTEAFF
d_call: TRBD1
v_call: TRBV11-2
j_call: TRBJ1-1
clone_size: NA

cdr3_nt: TGTGCCAGCAGCGTCGAAGGGACAGCCCGCGGGACCCAGTACTTC
cdr3_aa: CASSVEGTARGTQYF
d_call: TRBD1
v_call: TRBV11-2
j_call: TRBJ2-5
clone_size: NA

cdr3_nt: TGTGCCAGCTCACCAAAGATTGACTACGAGCAGTACTTC
cdr3_aa: CASSPKIDYEQYF
d_call: NA
v_call: TRBV18
j_call: TRBJ2-7
clone_size: NA

cdr3_nt: TGTGCCAGCAGTTACGTGGCTGGGGCCAACGTCCTGACTTTC
cdr3_aa: CASSYVAGANVLTF
d_call: NA
v_call: TRBV6-6
j_call: TRBJ2-6
clone_size: NA

cdr3_nt: TGTGCCAGCAGTTACTTGGGACAAGGCTACAATGAGCAGTTCTTC
cdr3_aa: CASSYLGQGYNEQFF
d_call: NA
v_call: TRBV6-6
j_call: TRBJ2-1
clone_size: NA

cdr3_nt: TGTGCCCCAGGGGCAGGGAGCAACACCGGGGAGCTGTTTTTT
cdr3_aa: CAPGAGSNTGELFF
d_call: NA
v_call: TRBV7-2
j_call: TRBJ2-2
clone_size: NA

cdr3_nt: TGTGCCAGCAGAAAGGACCGAAGCACAGATACGCAGTATTTT
cdr3_aa: CASRKDRSTDTQYF
d_call: NA
v_call: TRBV2
j_call: TRBJ2-3
clone_size: NA

cdr3_nt: TGTGCCAGCAGACAGGGCTCTGGGGCCAACGTCCTGACTTTC
cdr3_aa: CASRQGSGANVLTF
d_call: NA
v_call: TRBV6-5
j_call: TRBJ2-6
clone_size: once

cdr3_nt: TGTGCCAGCAGTGAAGGGGGGCTAGCGGCCTACAATGAGCAGTTCTTC
cdr3_aa: CASSEGGLAAYNEQFF
d_call: NA
v_call: TRBV2
j_call: TRBJ2-1
clone_size: NA

cdr3_nt: TGTGCCAGCAGTGAAAGATTGGGCAGGGGCCAAGAGACCCAGTACTTC
cdr3_aa: CASSERLGRGQETQYF
d_call: NA
v_call: TRBV2
j_call: TRBJ2-5
clone_size: NA

cdr3_nt: TGCGCCAGCAGGGATGGACAGATCTTGAACACTGAAGCTTTCTTT
cdr3_aa: CASRDGQILNTEAFF
d_call: NA
v_call: TRBV10-1
j_call: TRBJ1-1
clone_size: NA

cdr3_nt: TGTGCCAGCAGCCCCACGGACAGTGGTCATGAAAAACTGTTTTTT
cdr3_aa: CASSPTDSGHEKLFF
d_call: NA
v_call: TRBV6-6
j_call: TRBJ1-4
clone_size: NA

cdr3_nt: TGCGCCAGCAGGGCGGGCCCAGGCGTCACTAGCACAGATACGCAGTATTTT
cdr3_aa: CASRAGPGVTSTDTQYF
d_call: NA
v_call: TRBV5-1
j_call: TRBJ2-3
clone_size: once

cdr3_nt: TGTGCCAGTATCCCTGGCCCAGGGCCCCATGAGCAGTTCTTC
cdr3_aa: CASIPGPGPHEQFF
d_call: NA
v_call: TRBV9
j_call: TRBJ2-1
clone_size: NA

cdr3_nt: TGCGCCAGCAGTGAGGACATCACAGATACGCAGTATTTT
cdr3_aa: CASSEDITDTQYF
d_call: NA
v_call: TRBV10-1
j_call: TRBJ2-3
clone_size: NA

cdr3_nt: TGCAGCGTTGAAGGGCAGGCCCTGTACAATGAGCAGTTCTTC
cdr3_aa: CSVEGQALYNEQFF
d_call: NA
v_call: TRBV29-1
j_call: TRBJ2-1
clone_size: NA

cdr3_nt: TGTGCCAGCAGTTACTCGAAGGGGACTAGTTCTCCTGAGCAGTTCTTC
cdr3_aa: CASSYSKGTSSPEQFF
d_call: TRBD2
v_call: TRBV6-5
j_call: TRBJ2-1
clone_size: NA

cdr3_nt: TGTGCCAGCAGCGTAGGAGTGGGCTATGGCTACACCTTC
cdr3_aa: CASSVGVGYGYTF
d_call: NA
v_call: TRBV9
j_call: TRBJ1-2
clone_size: NA

cdr3_nt: TGTGCCAGCAGTGAGAGGGCGGGTCAGCCCCAGCATTTT
cdr3_aa: CASSERAGQPQHF
d_call: NA
v_call: TRBV27
j_call: TRBJ1-5
clone_size: once

cdr3_nt: TGCGCCAGCAGCTTTGGGATAGCGGGTCTCTACAATGAGCAGTTCTTC
cdr3_aa: CASSFGIAGLYNEQFF
d_call: TRBD2
v_call: TRBV5-1
j_call: TRBJ2-1
clone_size: NA

cdr3_nt: TGCGCCAGCAGCTCGGGAGAAACAGTCAATGAAAAACTGTTTTTT
cdr3_aa: CASSSGETVNEKLFF
d_call: NA
v_call: TRBV5-1
j_call: TRBJ1-4
clone_size: NA

cdr3_nt: TGTGCCAGTAGTACACAGGGCGATGGGGGGACCCAGTACTTC
cdr3_aa: CASSTQGDGGTQYF
d_call: NA
v_call: TRBV19
j_call: TRBJ2-5
clone_size: NA

cdr3_nt: TGTGCCAGCAGTGTTAGGGGTGGCTACACCTTC
cdr3_aa: CASSVRGGYTF
d_call: NA
v_call: TRBV25-1
j_call: TRBJ1-2
clone_size: NA

cdr3_nt: TGTGCCAGCAGCGTAGACCCAGCGGTTCATGGGCAGTACTTC
cdr3_aa: CASSVDPAVHGQYF
d_call: NA
v_call: TRBV9
j_call: TRBJ2-7
clone_size: NA

cdr3_nt: TGTGCCAGCAGTTACTCGGGACTAGGATCGGGCAATGAGCAGTTCTTC
cdr3_aa: CASSYSGLGSGNEQFF
d_call: TRBD2
v_call: TRBV6-6
j_call: TRBJ2-1
clone_size: once

cdr3_nt: TGCAGCGCTCTCAAGCCGGGACTAGATATAGATGAGCAGTTCTTC
cdr3_aa: CSALKPGLDIDEQFF
d_call: TRBD2
v_call: TRBV29-1
j_call: TRBJ2-1
clone_size: NA

cdr3_nt: TGCGCCAGCAGCGACACTAGCGGGATTACCGGGGAGCTGTTTTTT
cdr3_aa: CASSDTSGITGELFF
d_call: TRBD2
v_call: TRBV10-1
j_call: TRBJ2-2
clone_size: NA

cdr3_nt: TGTGCCACCAGCGGTCGTTCCGGGGCCAACGTCCTGACTTTC
cdr3_aa: CATSGRSGANVLTF
d_call: NA
v_call: TRBV15
j_call: TRBJ2-6
clone_size: NA

cdr3_nt: TGTGCCAGCAGTTACACCGGGACAGGGACCGCCGGGGAGCTGTTTTTT
cdr3_aa: CASSYTGTGTAGELFF
d_call: TRBD1
v_call: TRBV6-6
j_call: TRBJ2-2
clone_size: once

cdr3_nt: TGCGCCAGCAGCCGGGGGGCAGCCTCCTACGAGCAGTACTTC
cdr3_aa: CASSRGAASYEQYF
d_call: NA
v_call: TRBV5-1
j_call: TRBJ2-7
clone_size: NA